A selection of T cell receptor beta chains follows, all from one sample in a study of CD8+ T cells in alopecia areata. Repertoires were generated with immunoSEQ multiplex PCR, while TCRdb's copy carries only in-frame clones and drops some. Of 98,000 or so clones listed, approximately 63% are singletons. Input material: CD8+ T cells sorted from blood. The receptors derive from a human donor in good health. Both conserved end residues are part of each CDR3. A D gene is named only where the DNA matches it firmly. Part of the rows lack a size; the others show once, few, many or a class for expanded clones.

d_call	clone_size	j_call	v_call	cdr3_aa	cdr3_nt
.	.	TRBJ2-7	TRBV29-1	CSVNWADQGEQYF	TGCAGCGTCAACTGGGCCGATCAGGGTGAGCAGTACTTC
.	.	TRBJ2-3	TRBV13	CASSPRVYDTQYF	TGTGCCAGCAGCCCCAGGGTTTACGATACGCAGTATTTT
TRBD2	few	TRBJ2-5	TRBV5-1	CASSSYGLGLAEETQYF	TGCGCCAGCAGCTCATATGGTCTGGGACTAGCGGAAGAGACCCAGTACTTC
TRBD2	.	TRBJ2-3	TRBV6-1	CASSQLAGATDTQYF	TGTGCCAGCAGCCAACTAGCGGGGGCGACAGATACGCAGTATTTT
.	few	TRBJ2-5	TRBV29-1	CSVEGLRETQYF	TGCAGCGTTGAGGGGCTAAGGGAGACCCAGTACTTC
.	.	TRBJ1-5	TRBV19	CASSLGSLVDQPQHF	TGTGCCAGTAGCCTCGGGTCCCTCGTGGATCAGCCCCAGCATTTT
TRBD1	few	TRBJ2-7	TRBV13	CASSGDRGTYEQYF	TGTGCCAGCAGCGGGGACAGGGGTACCTACGAGCAGTACTTC
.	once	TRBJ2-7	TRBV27	CASSPFRSSYEQYF	TGTGCCAGCAGCCCCTTTAGGTCAAGCTACGAGCAGTACTTC
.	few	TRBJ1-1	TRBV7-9	CASSLVVLVGEGNTEAFF	TGTGCCAGCAGCTTAGTGGTGTTGGTGGGGGAAGGGAACACTGAAGCTTTCTTT
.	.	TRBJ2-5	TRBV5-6	CASSLRGPRETQYF	TGTGCCAGCAGCTTGCGGGGGCCAAGAGAGACCCAGTACTTC
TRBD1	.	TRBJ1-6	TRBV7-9	CASSSRTGAGSPLHF	TGTGCCAGCAGCTCCCGGACAGGGGCAGGATCACCCCTCCACTTT